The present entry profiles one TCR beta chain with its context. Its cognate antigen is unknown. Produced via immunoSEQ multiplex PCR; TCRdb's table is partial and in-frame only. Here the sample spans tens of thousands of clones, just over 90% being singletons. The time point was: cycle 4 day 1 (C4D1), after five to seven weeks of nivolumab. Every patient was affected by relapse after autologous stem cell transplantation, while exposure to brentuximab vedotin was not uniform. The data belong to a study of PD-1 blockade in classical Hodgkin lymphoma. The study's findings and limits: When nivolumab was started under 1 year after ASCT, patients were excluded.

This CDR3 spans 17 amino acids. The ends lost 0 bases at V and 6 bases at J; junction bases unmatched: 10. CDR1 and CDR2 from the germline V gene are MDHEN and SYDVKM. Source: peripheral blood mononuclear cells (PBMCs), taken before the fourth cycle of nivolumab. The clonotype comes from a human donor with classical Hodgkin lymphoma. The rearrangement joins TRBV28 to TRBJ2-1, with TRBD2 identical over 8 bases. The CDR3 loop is CASSLWGAGGAVNEQFF. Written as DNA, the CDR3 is TGTGCCAGCAGTTTATGGGGTGCCGGGGGGGCAGTCAATGAGCAGTTCTTC. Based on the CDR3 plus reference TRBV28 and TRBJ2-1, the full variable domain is DVKVTQSSRYLVKRTGEKVFLECVQDMDHENMFWYRQDPGLGLRLIYFSYDVKMKEKGDIPEGYSVSREKKERFSLILESASTNQTSMYLCASSLWGAGGAVNEQFFGPGTRLTVL.